These 14 T cell receptor beta chains were all obtained from the same sample, sequenced in a study of identical twins. TCRdb independently ran MiXCR on the 5' RACE reads; one entry per CDR3 protein. The sample lists around 470,000 distinct CDR3 sequences; approximately 15% were seen once. These data were also reused for a study on yellow fever vaccine responses in identical twins.

Sequencing was carried out using CD4+ T cells sorted from blood. The receptors come from a woman between 18 and 29 years old in good health.

This clonotype was detected only a few times. The gene calls are TRBV20-1 and TRBJ2-7; D not resolved. This CDR3 region has 12 residues. Germline V gene sequence: CDR1 DFQATT, CDR2 SNEGSKA (reference sequence). V was trimmed by 3 bases and J by 4 bases, leaving 10 bases between them. The CDR3 DNA is TGCAGTGCTAGCAGCAGTGAGTACGAGCAGTACTTC. It yields the protein CSASSSEYEQYF.

The rearrangement uses TRBV4-3 and TRBJ2-7, with D possibly called TRBD1 or TRBD2 (5 bases each). This CDR3 spans 15 amino acids. The V and J ends lost 2 bases and 4 bases respectively, with 15 bases between them. Germline CDR1 and CDR2: LGHNA and YSLEER. The CDR3 DNA follows: TGCGCCAGCAGCCAAAATCACATATGGGGGTACGAGCAGTACTTC. As protein: CASSQNHIWGYEQYF.

The gene calls are TRBV30 and TRBJ2-3; D uncertain. Germline V gene data show CDR1 as GTSNPN and CDR2 as SVGIG (reference sequence). The CDR3 is 13 amino acids. With 2 bases removed from V and 1 base from J, the gap between germline ends came to 7 bases. CDR3 bases: TGTGCCTGGAGTAGGGAAGGCACAGATACGCAGTATTTT. The encoded protein is CAWSREGTDTQYF.

The table lists this clonotype with a few counts. The gene calls are TRBV5-1 and TRBJ2-4; 10 nucleotides match TRBD2. The length of the CDR3 is 20 residues. Germline trimming cut 0 bases from V and 7 bases from J; bases unmatched to any gene: 19. Germline V gene lookup returns CDR1 SGHRS and CDR2 YFSETQ. The CDR3 DNA is TGCGCCAGCAGCTTGGAGGGTCTAGCGGGAGTCGGACGGAGGGGCAACATTCAGTACTTC. Protein product: CASSLEGLAGVGRRGNIQYF.

This clonotype was picked up a small number of times. A junction boundary mismatches the germline segment, possibly from a read error. The chain has TRBV7-7 and TRBJ2-5; 7 positions match TRBD1. Germline V gene lookup returns CDR1 SSHAT and CDR2 FNYEAQ (reference sequence). This CDR3 is 13 amino acids long. CDR3 sequence (DNA): TGTGCTAGCAGCTTTATGACAGGGGAGACCCAGTACTTC. Residues: CASSFMTGETQYF.

This chain connects TRBV6-2 or TRBV6-3 to TRBJ2-5; possibly TRBD2 for D (5 bases). The germline gives CDR1 MNHEY, CDR2 SVGEGT. The CDR3 has 15 residues. Trimming shortened V by 1 base and J by 1 base, and 10 bases separated the two germline ends. The CDR3 region is CASSYFGGRQETQYF. The CDR3 region has the DNA TGTGCCAGCAGTTACTTTGGAGGCCGCCAAGAGACCCAGTACTTC.

V gene TRBV10-3 combines with J gene TRBJ2-5, with D possibly being TRBD2 (6 bases). This CDR3 has 14 residues. Germline CDR1 ENHRY, CDR2 SYGVKD. Deletions cut 2 bases from V and 4 bases from J, with 11 bases between. The CDR3 DNA is TGTGCCATCAGTGAGGGGGGGTTTGGAGAGACCCAGTACTTC. It codes for CAISEGGFGETQYF.

This clonotype was picked up a small number of times. The V and J genes are TRBV14 and TRBJ2-2, with 12 nucleotides matching TRBD2. The CDR3 runs 20 residues. Germline V gene data show CDR1 as SGHDN and CDR2 as FVKESK. Unmatched junction bases numbered 15, after V lost 4 bases and J lost 3 bases. The CDR3 region is CASSPLPKTSGGAHTGELFF. The CDR3 DNA reads as TGTGCCAGCAGCCCACTCCCCAAGACTAGCGGGGGCGCGCACACCGGGGAGCTGTTTTTT.

The chain employs TRBV5-1 and TRBJ2-2; D remains ambiguous. The length of the CDR3 is 12 residues. CDR1 and CDR2 from the germline V gene are SGHRS and YFSETQ. Trimming stripped 2 bases from V and 9 bases from J, with 8 bases between. The CDR3 loop reads CASSFEARELFF. For the CDR3, the DNA is TGCGCCAGCAGCTTCGAAGCACGGGAGCTGTTTTTT.

The chain recombines TRBV20-1 with TRBJ2-5; perhaps TRBD1 as D (5 bases). Trimming pared 0 bases from V and 1 base from J, leaving 12 bases between. Per germline, CDR1 DFQATT and CDR2 SNEGSKA (reference sequence). CDR3 length: 15 amino acids. For the CDR3, the DNA is TGCAGTGCTAGAGACTTGGGGCGCGGCCAAGAGACCCAGTACTTC. This sequence encodes CSARDLGRGQETQYF.

This clonotype was found a few times. The chain recombines TRBV11-2 with TRBJ2-1; 12 nucleotides agree with TRBD2. Germline CDR1 is SGHAT and CDR2 is FQNNGV. CDR3 length: 17 amino acids. Germline trimming cut 2 bases from V and 5 bases from J; bases unmatched to any gene: 7. This chain's CDR3 is CASSLRLAGGPDNEQFF. In nucleotides, the CDR3 is TGTGCCAGCAGCTTAAGGCTAGCGGGGGGGCCCGACAATGAGCAGTTCTTC.

The gene calls are TRBV29-1 and TRBJ1-1; 7 bases are a match to TRBD1. J was trimmed by 4 bases and V by 5 bases; bases with no gene match: 7. Germline V gene lookup returns CDR1 SQVTM and CDR2 ANQGSEA. The CDR3 is 13 residues long. CDR3 bases: TGCAGCGTTCTGACAGGGCGGAGCACTGAAGCTTTCTTT. Translation: CSVLTGRSTEAFF.

The V call is TRBV10-3, the J call TRBJ2-6; TRBD1 might be the D (5 bases). The V gene lost 11 bases and the J gene lost 0 bases, with 8 bases spanning the gap. CDR3 length equals 13 residues. Looked up from germline, CDR1 is ENHRY and CDR2 is SYGVKD. Written as DNA, the CDR3 is TGTGCCGCCCAGGGCTCTGGGGCCAACGTCCTGACTTTC. Translation gives CAAQGSGANVLTF.

This clonotype was observed a few times. The chain carries TRBV6-1 and TRBJ2-1; D is possibly TRBD2 (6 bases). The V gene lost 6 bases and the J gene lost 0 bases, with 15 bases spanning the gap. The CDR3 covers 16 residues. CDR1 and CDR2 from the germline V gene are MNHNS and SASEGT. The CDR3 DNA sequence: TGTGCCAGCAGCAAACGGACTACGAGCTCCTACAATGAGCAGTTCTTC. It codes for CASSKRTTSSYNEQFF.